The clone carrying this T cell receptor beta chain was detected ten times or more. This sample is drawn from a study of T cells after yellow fever vaccination. In TCRdb, the 5' RACE reads were re-called with MiXCR into one record per CDR3 protein. The data hold about 120,000 distinct CDR3 sequences, with approximately 7.1% observed a single time. CDR1 KGHSH and CDR2 LQKENI come from the germline V gene. This CDR3 has 14 residues. The ends lost 5 bases at V and 4 bases at J; junction bases unmatched: 7. The clonotype comes from a man between 18 and 29 years old who received the YFV17D yellow fever vaccine. The V and J genes are TRBV18 and TRBJ2-5; 7 nucleotides agree with TRBD1. The sequencing used CD4+ T cells sorted from PBMCs, collected more than 35 days after the first yellow fever vaccination. This chain's CDR3 is CASSTTGFGETQYF. DNA for the CDR3: TGTGCCAGCTCAACGACAGGGTTTGGAGAGACCCAGTACTTC.